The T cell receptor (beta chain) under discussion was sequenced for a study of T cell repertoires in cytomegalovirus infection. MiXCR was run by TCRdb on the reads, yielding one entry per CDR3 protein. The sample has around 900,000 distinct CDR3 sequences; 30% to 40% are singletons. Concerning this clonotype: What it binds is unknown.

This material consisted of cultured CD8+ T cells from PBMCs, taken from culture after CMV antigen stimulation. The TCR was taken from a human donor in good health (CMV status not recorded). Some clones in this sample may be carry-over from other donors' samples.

CDR3 protein: CASSINGQATEAFF. The CDR3 bases are TGTGCCAGCAGTATTAACGGACAGGCTACGGAGGCTTTCTTT. The chain joins TRBV6-1 to TRBJ1-1, with 7 bases lining up with TRBD1. V dropped 5 bases and J dropped 11; count of bases not matched to a gene: 14. Germline CDR1 is MNHNS and CDR2 is SASEGT. The CDR3 runs to 14 residues.